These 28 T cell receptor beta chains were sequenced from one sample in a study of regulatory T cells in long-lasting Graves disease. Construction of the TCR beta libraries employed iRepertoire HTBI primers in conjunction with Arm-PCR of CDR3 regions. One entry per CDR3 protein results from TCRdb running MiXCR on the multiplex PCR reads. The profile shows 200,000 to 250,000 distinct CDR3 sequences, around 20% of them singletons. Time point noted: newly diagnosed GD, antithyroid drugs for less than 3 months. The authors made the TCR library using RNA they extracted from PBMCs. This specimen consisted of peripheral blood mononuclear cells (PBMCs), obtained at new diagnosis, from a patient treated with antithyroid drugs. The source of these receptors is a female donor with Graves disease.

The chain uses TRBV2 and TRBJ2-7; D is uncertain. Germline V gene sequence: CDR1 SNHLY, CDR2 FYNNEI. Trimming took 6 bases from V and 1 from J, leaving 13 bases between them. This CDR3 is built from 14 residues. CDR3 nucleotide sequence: TGTGCCAGCAGGTCCGGCATCCCGTCCTACGAGCAGTACTTC. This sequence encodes CASRSGIPSYEQYF.

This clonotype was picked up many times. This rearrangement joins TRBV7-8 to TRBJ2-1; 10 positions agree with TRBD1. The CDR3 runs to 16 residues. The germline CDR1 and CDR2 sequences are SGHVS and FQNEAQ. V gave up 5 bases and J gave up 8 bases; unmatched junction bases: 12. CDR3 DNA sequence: TGTGCCAGCAGCCGCCTCCGGGACAGGGGAAGGGATGAGCAGTTCTTC. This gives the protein CASSRLRDRGRDEQFF.

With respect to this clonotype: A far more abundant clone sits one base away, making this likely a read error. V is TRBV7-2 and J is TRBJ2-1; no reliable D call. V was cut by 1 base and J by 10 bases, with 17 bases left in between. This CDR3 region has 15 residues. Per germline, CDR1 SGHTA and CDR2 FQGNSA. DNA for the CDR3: TGTGCCAGCAGCTTAGTGGCAGGAGTTCAGGCCGAGCAGTTCTTC. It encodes CASSLVAGVQAEQFF.

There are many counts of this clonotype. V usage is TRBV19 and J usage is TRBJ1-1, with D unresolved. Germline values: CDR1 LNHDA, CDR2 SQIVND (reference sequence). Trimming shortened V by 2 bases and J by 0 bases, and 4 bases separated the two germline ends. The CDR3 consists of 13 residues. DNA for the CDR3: TGTGCCAGTAGTATACGAGTGAACACTGAAGCTTTCTTT. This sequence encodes CASSIRVNTEAFF.

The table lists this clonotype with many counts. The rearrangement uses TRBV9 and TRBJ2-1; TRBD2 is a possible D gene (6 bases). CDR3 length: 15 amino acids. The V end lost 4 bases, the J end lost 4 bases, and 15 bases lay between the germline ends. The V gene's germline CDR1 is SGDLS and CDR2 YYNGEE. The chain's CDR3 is CASSTRDSTYNEQFF. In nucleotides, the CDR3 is TGTGCCAGCAGCACCCGGGACTCAACTTACAATGAGCAGTTCTTC.

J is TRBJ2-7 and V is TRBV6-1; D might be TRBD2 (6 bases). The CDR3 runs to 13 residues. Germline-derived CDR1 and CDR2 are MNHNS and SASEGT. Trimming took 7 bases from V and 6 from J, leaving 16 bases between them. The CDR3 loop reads CASNDFGRGEQYF. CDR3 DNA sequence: TGTGCCAGCAATGATTTCGGGAGAGGCGAGCAGTACTTC.

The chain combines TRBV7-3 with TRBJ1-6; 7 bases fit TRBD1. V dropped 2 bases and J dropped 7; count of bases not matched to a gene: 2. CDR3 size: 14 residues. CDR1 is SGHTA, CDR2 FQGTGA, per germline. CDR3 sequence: CASSLLDRNSPLHF. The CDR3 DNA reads TGTGCCAGCAGCTTACTGGACAGGAATTCACCCCTCCACTTT.

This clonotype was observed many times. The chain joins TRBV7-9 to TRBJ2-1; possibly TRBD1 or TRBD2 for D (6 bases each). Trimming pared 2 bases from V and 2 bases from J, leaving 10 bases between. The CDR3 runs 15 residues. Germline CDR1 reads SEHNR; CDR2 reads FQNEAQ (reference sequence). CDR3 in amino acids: CASSLRGDPYNEQFF. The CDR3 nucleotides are TGTGCCAGCAGCTTAAGGGGGGACCCCTACAATGAGCAGTTCTTC.

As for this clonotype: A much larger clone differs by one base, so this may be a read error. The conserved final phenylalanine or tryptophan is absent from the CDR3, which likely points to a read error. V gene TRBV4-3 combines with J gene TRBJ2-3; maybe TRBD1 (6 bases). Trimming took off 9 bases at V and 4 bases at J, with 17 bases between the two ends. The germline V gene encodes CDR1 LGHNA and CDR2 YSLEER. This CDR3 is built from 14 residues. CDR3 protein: CASSRAGVADTQYL. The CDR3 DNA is TGCGCCAGTTCTCGGGCAGGGGTCGCAGATACGCAGTATCTT.

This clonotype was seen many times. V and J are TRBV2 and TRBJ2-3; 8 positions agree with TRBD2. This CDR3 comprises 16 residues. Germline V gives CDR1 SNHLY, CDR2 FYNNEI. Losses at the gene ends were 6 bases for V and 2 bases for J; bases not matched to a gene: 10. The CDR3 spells CASSLLQAGVTDTQYF. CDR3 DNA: TGTGCCAGCAGCCTCCTCCAAGCGGGGGTCACAGATACGCAGTATTTT.

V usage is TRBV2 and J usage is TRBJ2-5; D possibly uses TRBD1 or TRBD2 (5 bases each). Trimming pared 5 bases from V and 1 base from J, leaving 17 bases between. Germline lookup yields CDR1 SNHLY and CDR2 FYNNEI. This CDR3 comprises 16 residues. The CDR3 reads CASSTTRPGPQETQYF. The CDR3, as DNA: TGTGCCAGCAGTACCACACGACCGGGACCCCAAGAGACCCAGTACTTC.

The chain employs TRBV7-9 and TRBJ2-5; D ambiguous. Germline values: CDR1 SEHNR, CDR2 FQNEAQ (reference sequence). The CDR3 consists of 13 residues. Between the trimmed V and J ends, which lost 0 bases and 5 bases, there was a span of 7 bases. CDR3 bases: TGTGCCAGCAGCTTAGCGGGGATGGAGACCCAGTACTTC. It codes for CASSLAGMETQYF. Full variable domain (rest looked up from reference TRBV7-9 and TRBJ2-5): DTGVSQNPRHKITKRGQNVTFRCDPISEHNRLYWYRQTLGQGPEFLTYFQNEAQLEKSRLLSDRFSAERPKGSFSTLEIQRTEQGDSAMYLCASSLAGMETQYFGPGTRLLVL.

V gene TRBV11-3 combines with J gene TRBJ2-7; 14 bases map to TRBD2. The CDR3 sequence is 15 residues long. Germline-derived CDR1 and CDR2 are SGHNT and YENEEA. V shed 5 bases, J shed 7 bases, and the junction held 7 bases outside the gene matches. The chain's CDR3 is CASSRRLAGGAEQYF. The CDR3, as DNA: TGTGCCAGCAGCCGTAGACTAGCGGGAGGGGCAGAGCAGTACTTC. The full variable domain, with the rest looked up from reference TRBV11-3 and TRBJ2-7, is EAGVVQSPRYKIIEKKQPVAFWCNPISGHNTLYWYLQNLGQGPELLIRYENEEAVDDSQLPKDRFSAERLKGVDSTLKIQPAELGDSAVYLCASSRRLAGGAEQYFGPGTRLTVT.

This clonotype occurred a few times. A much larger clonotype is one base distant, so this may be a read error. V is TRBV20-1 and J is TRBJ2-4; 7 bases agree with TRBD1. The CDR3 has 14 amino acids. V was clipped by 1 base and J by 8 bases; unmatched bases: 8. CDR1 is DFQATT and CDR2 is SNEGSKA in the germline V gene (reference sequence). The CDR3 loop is CSARVATGKDIQYF. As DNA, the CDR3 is TGCAGTGCTAGAGTCGCGACAGGGAAGGACATTCAGTACTTC.

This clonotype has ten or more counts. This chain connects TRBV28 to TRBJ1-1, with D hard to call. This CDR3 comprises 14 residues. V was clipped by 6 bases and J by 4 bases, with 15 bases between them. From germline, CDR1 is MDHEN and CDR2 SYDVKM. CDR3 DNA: TGTGCCAGCAGATCTATGCCCGACGCCACTGAAGCTTTCTTT. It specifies CASRSMPDATEAFF.

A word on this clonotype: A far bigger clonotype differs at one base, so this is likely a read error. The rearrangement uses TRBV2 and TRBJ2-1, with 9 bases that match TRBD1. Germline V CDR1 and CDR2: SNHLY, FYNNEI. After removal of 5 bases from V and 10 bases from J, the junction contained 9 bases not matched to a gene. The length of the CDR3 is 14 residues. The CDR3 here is CASSPGTGTDEQFF. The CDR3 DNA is TGTGCCAGCAGTCCCGGGACAGGGACAGACGAGCAGTTCTTC.

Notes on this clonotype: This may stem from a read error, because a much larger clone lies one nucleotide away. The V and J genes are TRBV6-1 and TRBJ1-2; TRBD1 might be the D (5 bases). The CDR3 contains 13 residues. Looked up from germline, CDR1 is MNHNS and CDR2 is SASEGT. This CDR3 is CASSRERDYGHTF. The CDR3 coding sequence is TGTGCCAGCAGTCGGGAGAGGGACTATGGCCACACCTTC.

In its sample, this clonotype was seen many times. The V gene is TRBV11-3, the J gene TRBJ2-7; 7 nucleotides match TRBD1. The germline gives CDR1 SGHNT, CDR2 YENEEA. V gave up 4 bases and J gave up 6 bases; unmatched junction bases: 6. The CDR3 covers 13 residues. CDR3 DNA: TGTGCCAGCAGCTCCGGGACAGCGTCCGAGCAGTACTTC. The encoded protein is CASSSGTASEQYF.

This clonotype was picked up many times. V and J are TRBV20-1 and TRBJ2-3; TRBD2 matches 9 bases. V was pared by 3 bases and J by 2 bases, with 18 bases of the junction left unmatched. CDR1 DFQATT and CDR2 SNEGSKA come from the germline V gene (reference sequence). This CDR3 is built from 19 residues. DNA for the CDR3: TGCAGTGCTAGTCCCCAAGCCCTTGGGCTAGCGGGATACACAGATACGCAGTATTTT. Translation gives CSASPQALGLAGYTDTQYF.

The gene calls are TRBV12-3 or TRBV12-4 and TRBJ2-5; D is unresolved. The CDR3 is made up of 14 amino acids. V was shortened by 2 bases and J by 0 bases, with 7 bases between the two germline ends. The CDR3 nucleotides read TGTGCCAGCAGTTTATCCGCCTACCAAGAGACCCAGTACTTC. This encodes CASSLSAYQETQYF.

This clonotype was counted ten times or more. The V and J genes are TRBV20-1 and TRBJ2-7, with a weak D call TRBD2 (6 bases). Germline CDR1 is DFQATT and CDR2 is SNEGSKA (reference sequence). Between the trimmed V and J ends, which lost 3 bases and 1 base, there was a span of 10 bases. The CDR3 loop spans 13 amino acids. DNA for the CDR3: TGCAGTGCTAGGGGGACTGTATCCTACGAGCAGTACTTC. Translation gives CSARGTVSYEQYF.

The chain's CDR3 is CASSVASAGGSETQYF. The CDR3 bases are TGTGCCAGCAGCGTAGCCTCGGCAGGGGGCTCGGAGACCCAGTACTTC. This sequence joins TRBV9 and TRBJ2-5, with 8 bases lining up with TRBD1. This CDR3 has 16 residues. The trim removed 0 bases at V and 5 bases at J, leaving 9 bases unmatched. Per germline, CDR1 SGDLS and CDR2 YYNGEE.

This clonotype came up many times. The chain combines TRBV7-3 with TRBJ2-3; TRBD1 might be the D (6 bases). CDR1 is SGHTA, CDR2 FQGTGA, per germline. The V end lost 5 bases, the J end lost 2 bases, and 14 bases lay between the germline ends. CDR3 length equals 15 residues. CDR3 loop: CASSAVRGNTDTQYF. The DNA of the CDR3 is TGTGCCAGCAGCGCCGTTAGGGGGAACACAGATACGCAGTATTTT.

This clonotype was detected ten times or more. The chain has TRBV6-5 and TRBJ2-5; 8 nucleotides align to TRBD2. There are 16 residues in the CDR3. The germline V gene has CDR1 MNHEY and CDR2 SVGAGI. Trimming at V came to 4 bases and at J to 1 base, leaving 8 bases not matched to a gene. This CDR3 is CASSSGGAGAQETQYF. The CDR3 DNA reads TGTGCCAGCAGTTCGGGAGGAGCGGGGGCCCAAGAGACCCAGTACTTC.

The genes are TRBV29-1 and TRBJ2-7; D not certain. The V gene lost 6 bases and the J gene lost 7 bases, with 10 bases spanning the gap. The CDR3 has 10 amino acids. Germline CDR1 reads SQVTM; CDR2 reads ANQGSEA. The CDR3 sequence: CSVGVNEQYF. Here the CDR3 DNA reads TGCAGCGTCGGCGTCAATGAGCAGTACTTC.

CDR3 region: CASSLMGGRTTGELFF. The CDR3 nucleotides read TGTGCCAGCAGCTTAATGGGCGGGCGGACCACCGGGGAGCTGTTTTTT. V is TRBV7-3 and J is TRBJ2-2; D possibly corresponds to TRBD2 (5 bases). This CDR3 comprises 16 residues. V lost 1 base and J lost 4, with 13 bases in between. Per germline, CDR1 SGHTA and CDR2 FQGTGA.

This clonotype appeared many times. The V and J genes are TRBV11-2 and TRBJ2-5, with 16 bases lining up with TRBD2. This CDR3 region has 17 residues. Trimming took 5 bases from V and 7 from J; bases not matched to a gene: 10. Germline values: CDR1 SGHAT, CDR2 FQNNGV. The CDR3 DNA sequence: TGTGCCAGCAGCCCAACGAGTGGGACTAGCGGGAGGGGGACCCAGTACTTC. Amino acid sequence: CASSPTSGTSGRGTQYF.

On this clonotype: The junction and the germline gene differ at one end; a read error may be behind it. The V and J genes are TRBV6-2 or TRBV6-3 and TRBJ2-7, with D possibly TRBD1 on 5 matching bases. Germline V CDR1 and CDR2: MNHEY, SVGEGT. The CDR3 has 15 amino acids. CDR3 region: CASSKQTVTSYGQYF. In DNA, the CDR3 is TGTGCCAGCAGTAAACAGACAGTGACCTCCTACGGGCAGTACTTC.